A single sample gave rise to the 2 T cell receptor beta chains below, sequenced in a study of T cell responses to AZD1222 COVID-19 vaccine. Clones were sequenced by immunoSEQ multiplex PCR, and TCRdb holds only the in-frame ones, with some missing. The sample has roughly 100,000 clones; 90% are singletons. This specimen was peripheral blood, taken on day 0 of AZD1222 vaccination. These receptors came from an adult in good health.

Only a few counts were recorded for this clone. V and J are TRBV7-9 and TRBJ2-7, with D hard to call. The CDR3 loop spans 9 amino acids. Per the germline V gene, CDR1 is SEHNR and CDR2 is FQNEAQ (reference sequence). Trimming pared 5 bases from V and 7 bases from J, leaving 3 bases between. The CDR3 here is CASSGEQYF. The CDR3 DNA is TGTGCCAGCAGCGGGGAGCAGTACTTC.

This rearrangement joins TRBV7-8 to TRBJ2-7; TRBD1 matches at 7 bases. CDR1 is SGHVS and CDR2 is FQNEAQ in the germline V gene. V lost 5 bases to trimming and J lost 2 bases; unmatched junction nucleotides: 9. The CDR3 spans 15 residues. The CDR3 bases are TGTGCCAGCAGCACCCGGGACAGACGGACCTACGAGCAGTACTTC. Translated: CASSTRDRRTYEQYF.